This note documents a single TCR beta chain sequence. Clones were sequenced by immunoSEQ multiplex PCR, and TCRdb holds only the in-frame ones, with some missing. The data show about 130,000 clones, with more than 85% seen just once and under 3.5% held by the top ten. The sample originates from a study of T cell responses to AZD1222 COVID-19 vaccine. This CDR3 region has 12 residues. Trimming took 3 bases from V and 6 from J, leaving 8 bases between them. The germline V gene encodes CDR1 LNHDA and CDR2 SQIVND (reference sequence). The rearrangement links TRBV19 to TRBJ1-1; D not certain. The sequence derives from an adult in good health. The starting material was peripheral blood, obtained on day 0 of AZD1222 vaccination. This CDR3 reads CASSMGRSEAFF. The CDR3 bases are TGTGCCAGTAGTATGGGCAGATCTGAAGCTTTCTTT.